Listed here are 19 T cell receptor beta chains from one sample, sequenced in a study of human T cells and chemical hapten exposure. TCRdb analysed the RACE reads with MiXCR anew, one entry per CDR3 protein. The repertoire holds some 79,000 distinct CDR3 sequences, with 7.5% to 9% as singletons. Specified time point: patch test 1, 2 weeks after DPC sensitization. Sample treatment: therapeutic diphenylcyclopropenone sensitization with weekly scalp DPC. Sequencing was performed on whole blood, taken in connection with sensitization to the hapten diphenylcyclopropenone (DPC). The receptors shown here come from a young woman with alopecia areata. Some clones in this sample may be carry-over from other donors' samples.

Comment on this clonotype: A much larger clonotype is one base distant, so this may be a read error. This chain joins TRBV4-1 and TRBJ2-4; no firm D call. This CDR3 has 14 amino acids. The V end lost 0 bases, the J end lost 7 bases, and 10 bases lay between the germline ends. The germline gives CDR1 MGHRA, CDR2 YSYEKL. This CDR3 is CASSQDPRLNIQYF. CDR3 sequence (DNA): TGCGCCAGCAGCCAAGATCCCAGGTTGAACATTCAGTACTTC.

This clonotype was seen many times. The genes are TRBV29-1 and TRBJ2-3, with TRBD2 as a possible D gene (5 bases). This CDR3 has 13 residues. CDR1 and CDR2 (germline): SQVTM, ANQGSEA. Deletions cut 3 bases from V and 1 base from J, with 8 bases between. The CDR3 loop reads CSVEIGGTDTQYF. Written as DNA, the CDR3 is TGCAGCGTTGAGATCGGGGGCACAGATACGCAGTATTTT.

The sample holds a few counts of this clonotype. The chain has TRBV10-2 and TRBJ1-2; D perhaps matches TRBD1 (5 bases). This CDR3 comprises 13 residues. The ends were cut back, 3 bases at V and 6 bases at J, with 11 bases in the middle. Germline V lookup: CDR1 WSHSY, CDR2 SAAADI. CDR3 DNA: TGCGCCAGCAGTGAAGGGTCAGGGAATGGCTACACCTTC. This encodes CASSEGSGNGYTF.

This clonotype was seen many times. The rearrangement joins TRBV18 to TRBJ1-1; D call uncertain. The CDR3 length is 14 residues. Trimming shortened V by 1 base and J by 1 base, and 7 bases separated the two germline ends. Per the germline V gene, CDR1 is KGHSH and CDR2 is LQKENI. DNA of the CDR3: TGTGCCAGCTCACCACTGGCTGGGAACACTGAAGCTTTCTTT. Amino acid sequence: CASSPLAGNTEAFF.

This clonotype turned up a few times. This may be a read error, as it is one base from a much larger clone. The chain couples TRBV5-6 to TRBJ2-3; the D is unclear. Trimming stripped 4 bases from V and 1 base from J, with 4 bases between. CDR3 length equals 12 residues. Germline CDR1 and CDR2: SGHDT and YYEEEE. CDR3 sequence (DNA): TGTGCCAGCAGCAAAGGCACAGATACGCAGTATTTT. Translating gives CASSKGTDTQYF.

A few counts support this clonotype. V gene TRBV6-6 combines with J gene TRBJ2-1; D is undetermined. The V gene lost 0 bases and the J gene lost 9 bases, with 9 bases spanning the gap. CDR1 is MNHNY and CDR2 is SVGAGI in the germline V gene (reference sequence). This CDR3 has 13 amino acids. The CDR3 loop is CASSYSPGVEQFF. The CDR3 DNA reads TGTGCCAGCAGTTACTCTCCCGGCGTTGAGCAGTTCTTC.

This clonotype was seen many times. CDR3 sequence: CASSEVDRGGYTF. The CDR3 nucleotides are TGTGCCAGCAGTGAGGTGGACAGGGGTGGCTACACCTTC. The chain recombines TRBV6-1 with TRBJ1-2, with 9 bases lining up with TRBD1. Germline V lookup: CDR1 MNHNS, CDR2 SASEGT. Trimming removed 3 bases from V and 7 bases from J; junction bases left unmatched: 3. The length of the CDR3 is 13 residues.

This clonotype was seen more than once but under ten times. This chain uses TRBV9 with TRBJ2-2; the match to TRBD1 covers 10 bases. This CDR3 has 16 residues. Germline trimming cut 3 bases from V and 7 bases from J; bases unmatched to any gene: 9. Germline CDR1 SGDLS, CDR2 YYNGEE. The CDR3: CASSAKGQGSGGELFF. CDR3 sequence (DNA): TGTGCCAGCAGCGCAAAGGGACAGGGGAGCGGCGGGGAGCTGTTTTTT.

This clonotype was observed many times. V gene TRBV20-1 combines with J gene TRBJ1-2; D is unresolved. Germline loops: CDR1 DFQATT, CDR2 SNEGSKA (reference sequence). V was clipped by 5 bases and J by 7 bases, with 17 bases between them. CDR3 size: 13 residues. The CDR3 spells CSALAGLSGGYTF. The CDR3 DNA is TGCAGTGCTTTGGCTGGACTCTCGGGTGGCTACACCTTC.

A remark on this clonotype: This may arise from a read error, as a much more abundant clone is one base away. This chain links TRBV12-3 or TRBV12-4 with TRBJ1-5; D call uncertain. Trimming removed 3 bases from V and 3 bases from J, with 12 bases in between. The CDR3 contains 15 residues. The CDR3: CASSFFLGSNQPQHF. DNA for the CDR3: TGTGCCAGCAGTTTTTTTTTGGGATCCAATCAGCCCCAGCATTTT.

This clonotype was picked up many times. The chain has TRBV7-2 and TRBJ1-2, with TRBD1 as a possible D gene (5 bases). Germline values: CDR1 SGHTA, CDR2 FQGNSA. V lost 5 bases and J 7 bases, leaving 14 bases between the germline ends. The CDR3 totals 13 residues. Here the CDR3 DNA reads TGTGCCAGCAGCATCACGGGGGTCCCTGGCTACACCTTC. Its translation is CASSITGVPGYTF.

This chain links TRBV2 with TRBJ2-7, with no clear D. V dropped 0 bases and J dropped 6 bases, with 3 bases sitting between them. Germline loops: CDR1 SNHLY, CDR2 FYNNEI. This CDR3 is built from 11 residues. CDR3 sequence reads: CASSEAGEQYF. DNA for the CDR3: TGTGCCAGCAGTGAAGCCGGCGAGCAGTACTTC.

This clonotype was observed at least ten times. This chain connects TRBV7-3 to TRBJ2-1; possibly TRBD1 for D (5 bases). Germline CDR1 and CDR2: SGHTA and FQGTGA. Deletions cut 4 bases from V and 2 bases from J, with 15 bases between. The CDR3 runs to 16 residues. In DNA, the CDR3 is TGTGCCAGCAGCTCGTTAAGAAGGGGTGCCTACAATGAGCAGTTCTTC. It yields the protein CASSSLRRGAYNEQFF.

At least ten counts were recorded for this clonotype. In nucleotides, the CDR3 is TGTGCCAGCAGTTTGGGCTTCTATGGCTACACCTTC. This gives the protein CASSLGFYGYTF. The chain has TRBV28 and TRBJ1-2, with unresolved D. Germline lookup yields CDR1 MDHEN and CDR2 SYDVKM. This CDR3 spans 12 amino acids. Trimming pared 3 bases from V and 4 bases from J, leaving 6 bases between.

This clonotype was seen only a few times. This rearrangement joins TRBV5-6 to TRBJ1-1, with a weak D call TRBD1 (5 bases). Trimming stripped 0 bases from V and 7 bases from J, with 10 bases between. This CDR3 region has 13 residues. CDR1 is SGHDT and CDR2 is YYEEEE in the germline V gene. The CDR3 DNA reads as TGTGCCAGCAGCTTGGGCCAGGGTCGTGAAGCTTTCTTT. It specifies CASSLGQGREAFF.

This clonotype was seen repeatedly, ten times or more. The rearrangement links TRBV7-9 to TRBJ1-2; 8 bases map to TRBD1. Germline trimming cut 5 bases from V and 8 bases from J; bases unmatched to any gene: 7. This CDR3 is built from 13 residues. The germline V gene encodes CDR1 SEHNR and CDR2 FQNEAQ (reference sequence). The CDR3 DNA reads as TGTGCCAGCAGCCAAGGACAGGGACGAGGCTACACCTTC. Translated: CASSQGQGRGYTF.

This clonotype was found many times. J is TRBJ1-1 and V is TRBV7-2, with D perhaps TRBD1 (5 bases). Trimming removed 6 bases from V and 3 bases from J, with 17 bases in between. Germline CDR1 is SGHTA and CDR2 is FQGNSA. This CDR3 contains 15 residues. CDR3 protein: CASRGGIGHHTEAFF. The CDR3, as DNA: TGTGCCAGCAGGGGGGGAATAGGACACCACACTGAAGCTTTCTTT.

The rearrangement links TRBV6-5 to TRBJ1-1, with D tentatively TRBD1 (5 bases). V dropped 6 bases and J dropped 1 base, with 9 bases sitting between them. CDR1 is MNHEY and CDR2 is SVGAGI in the germline V gene. This CDR3 contains 13 residues. CDR3 protein: CASRKGRNTEAFF. The CDR3 DNA sequence: TGTGCCAGCAGAAAGGGGAGGAACACTGAAGCTTTCTTT.

The chain combines TRBV2 with TRBJ1-2; D possibly corresponds to TRBD1 (5 bases). The germline gives CDR1 SNHLY, CDR2 FYNNEI. The ends were cut back, 2 bases at V and 4 bases at J, with 11 bases in the middle. The CDR3 spans 14 residues. The CDR3 here is CASSEQRDGYGYTF. CDR3 nucleotides: TGTGCCAGCAGTGAACAGAGGGACGGCTATGGCTACACCTTC.